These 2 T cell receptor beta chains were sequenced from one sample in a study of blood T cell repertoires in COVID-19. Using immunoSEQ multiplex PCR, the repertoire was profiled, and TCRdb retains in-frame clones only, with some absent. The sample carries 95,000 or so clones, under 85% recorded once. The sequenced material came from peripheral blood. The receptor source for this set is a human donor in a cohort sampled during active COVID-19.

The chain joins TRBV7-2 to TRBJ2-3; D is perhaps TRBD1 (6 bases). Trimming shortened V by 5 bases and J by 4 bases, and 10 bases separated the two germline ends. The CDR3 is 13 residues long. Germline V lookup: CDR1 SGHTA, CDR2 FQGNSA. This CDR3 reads CASSGTTADTQYF. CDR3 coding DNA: TGTGCCAGCAGCGGGACAACAGCAGATACGCAGTATTTT. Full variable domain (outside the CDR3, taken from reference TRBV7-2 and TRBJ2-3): GAGVSQSPSNKVTEKGKDVELRCDPISGHTALYWYRQSLGQGLEFLIYFQGNSAPDKSGLPSDRFSAERTGGSVSTLTIQRTQQEDSAVYLCASSGTTADTQYFGPGTRLTVL.

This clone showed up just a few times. The CDR3 DNA reads as TGTGCCAGCAGTTTAAGACAGCACCCGTTACCCCTCCACTTT. This codes for CASSLRQHPLPLHF. The chain couples TRBV28 to TRBJ1-6; the D gene is possibly TRBD1 (5 bases). V gave up 2 bases and J gave up 12 bases, with 14 bases separating them. This CDR3 spans 14 amino acids. Germline V CDR1 and CDR2: MDHEN, SYDVKM.